This TCR beta chain was sequenced for a study of tumor and adjacent non-tumor tissue in lung cancer. Whole-study context: The patients, around 11 men and 4 or 5 women, were roughly 30 to 85 with stage I to III disease.

Notes on this clonotype: What it recognizes is unknown. An end of the junction differs from the germline gene, which may be a read error.

RNA was extracted from bulk tissue without any cell sorting. The germline V gene has CDR1 MNHEY and CDR2 SVGEGT. The length of the CDR3 is 13 residues. A modified ARM-PCR protocol with three rounds of nested PCR amplified TCRbeta. TCRdb re-analysed the multiplex PCR reads in MiXCR, keeping a single row per CDR3 protein. This sample yields about 70,000 distinct CDR3 sequences, of which about three quarters are seen a single time; 28% belongs to the top ten. General observations from the study: Tumor tissue had significantly higher TCR diversity than normal lung. Normal lung showed higher cumulative top 100 clone frequency than tumor.

Sequencing input: lung tumor tissue. The source is a man aged 55 to 70 with non-small cell lung cancer. The gene calls are TRBV6-2 or TRBV6-3 and TRBJ2-1; D possibly uses TRBD1 or TRBD2 (5 bases each). The CDR3 DNA reads TGTGTCAGCAGTTACCCCCCGAGGGGTGGGCAGTTCTTC. Translating gives CVSSYPPRGGQFF.